This T cell receptor (beta chain) was sequenced for a study of blood T cell repertoires in COVID-19. Germline CDR1 reads SGDLS; CDR2 reads YYNGEE. Trimming shortened V by 0 bases and J by 5 bases, and 11 bases separated the two germline ends. CDR3 size: 14 residues. As originally analysed: Amplification of reference gene primers was used by the study to estimate nucleated cell counts. Here immunoSEQ multiplex PCR was the method, and the copy in TCRdb shows in-frame clones only, minus some. V and J calls and clone size come straight from that table; D and trimming were deduced from the DNA. The profile shows roughly 100,000 clones, 81% of them singletons.

The receptor comes from an elderly man with acute or convalescent COVID-19. The rearrangement joins TRBV9 to TRBJ1-2; no clear D gene. The sample consisted of peripheral blood. CDR3 loop: CASSVDGGIYGYTF. The CDR3 coding sequence is TGTGCCAGCAGCGTAGACGGAGGGATTTATGGCTACACCTTC.